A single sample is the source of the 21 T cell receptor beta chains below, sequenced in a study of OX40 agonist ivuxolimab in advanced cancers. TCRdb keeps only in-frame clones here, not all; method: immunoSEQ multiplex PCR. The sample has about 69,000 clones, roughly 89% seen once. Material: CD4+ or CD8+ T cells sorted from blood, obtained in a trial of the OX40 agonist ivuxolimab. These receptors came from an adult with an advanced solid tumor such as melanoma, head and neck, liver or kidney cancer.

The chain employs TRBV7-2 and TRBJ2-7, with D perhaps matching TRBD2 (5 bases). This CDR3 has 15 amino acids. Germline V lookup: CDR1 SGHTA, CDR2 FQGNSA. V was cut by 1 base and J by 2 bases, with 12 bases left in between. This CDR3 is CASSLEGGRTYEQYF. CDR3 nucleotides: TGTGCCAGCAGCTTAGAAGGAGGCAGAACCTACGAGCAGTACTTC.

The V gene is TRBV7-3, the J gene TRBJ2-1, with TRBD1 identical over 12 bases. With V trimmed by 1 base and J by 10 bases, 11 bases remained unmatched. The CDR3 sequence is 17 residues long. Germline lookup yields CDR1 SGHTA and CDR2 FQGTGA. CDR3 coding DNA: TGTGCCAGCAGCTTAAGGCCGGGGACAGGGGGCTATCAGGAGCAGTTCTTC. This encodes CASSLRPGTGGYQEQFF.

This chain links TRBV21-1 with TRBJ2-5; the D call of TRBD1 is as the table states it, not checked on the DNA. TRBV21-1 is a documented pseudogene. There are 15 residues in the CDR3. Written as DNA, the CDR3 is TGTGCCAGCAGCAAAGTTGGGGACAGAGAAGAGACCCAGTACTTC. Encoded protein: CASSKVGDREETQYF.

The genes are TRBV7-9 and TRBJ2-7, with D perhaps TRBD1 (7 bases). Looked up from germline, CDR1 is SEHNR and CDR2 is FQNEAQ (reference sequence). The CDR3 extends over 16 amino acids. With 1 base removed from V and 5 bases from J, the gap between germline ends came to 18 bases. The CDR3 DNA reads TGTGCCAGCAGCTTAGAACAGGGGCTGAGGGAGGACGAGCAGTACTTC. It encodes CASSLEQGLREDEQYF.

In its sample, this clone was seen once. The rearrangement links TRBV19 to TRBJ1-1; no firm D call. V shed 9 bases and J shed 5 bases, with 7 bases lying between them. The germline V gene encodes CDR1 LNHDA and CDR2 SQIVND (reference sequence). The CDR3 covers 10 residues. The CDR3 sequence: CASGRTEAFF. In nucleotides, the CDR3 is TGTGCCAGCGGCAGGACTGAAGCTTTCTTT.

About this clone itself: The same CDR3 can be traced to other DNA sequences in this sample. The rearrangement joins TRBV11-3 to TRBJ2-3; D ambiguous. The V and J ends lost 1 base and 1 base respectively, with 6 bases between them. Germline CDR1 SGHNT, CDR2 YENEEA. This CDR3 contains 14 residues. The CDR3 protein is CASSLGGGTDTQYF. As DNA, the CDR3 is TGTGCCAGCAGCTTAGGTGGCGGCACAGATACGCAGTATTTT.

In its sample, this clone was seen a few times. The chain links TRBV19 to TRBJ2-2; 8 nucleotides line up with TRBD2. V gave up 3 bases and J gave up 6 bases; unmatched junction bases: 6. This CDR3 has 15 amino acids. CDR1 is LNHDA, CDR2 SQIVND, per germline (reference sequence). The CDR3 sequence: CASSIWTSLPGELFF. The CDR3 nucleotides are TGTGCCAGTAGTATCTGGACTAGCCTCCCCGGGGAGCTGTTTTTT. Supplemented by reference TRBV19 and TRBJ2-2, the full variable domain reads DGGITQSPKYLFRKEGQNVTLSCEQNLNHDAMYWYRQDPGQGLRLIYYSQIVNDFQKGDIAEGYSVSREKKESFPLTVTSAQKNPTAFYLCASSIWTSLPGELFFGEGSRLTVL.

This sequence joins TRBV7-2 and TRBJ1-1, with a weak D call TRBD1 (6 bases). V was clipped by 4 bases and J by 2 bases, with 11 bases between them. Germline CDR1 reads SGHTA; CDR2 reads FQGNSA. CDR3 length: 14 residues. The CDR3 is CASSWGGLNTEAFF. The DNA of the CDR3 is TGTGCCAGCAGCTGGGGGGGGCTAAACACTGAAGCTTTCTTT. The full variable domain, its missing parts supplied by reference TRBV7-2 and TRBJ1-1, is GAGVSQSPSNKVTEKGKDVELRCDPISGHTALYWYRQSLGQGLEFLIYFQGNSAPDKSGLPSDRFSAERTGGSVSTLTIQRTQQEDSAVYLCASSWGGLNTEAFFGQGTRLTVV.

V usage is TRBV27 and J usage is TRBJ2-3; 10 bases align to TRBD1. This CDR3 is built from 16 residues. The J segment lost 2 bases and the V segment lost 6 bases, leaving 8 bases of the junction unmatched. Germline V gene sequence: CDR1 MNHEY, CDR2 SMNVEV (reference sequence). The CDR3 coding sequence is TGTGCCAGCAGCTTCCTGGGACAGGGGAACACAGATACGCAGTATTTT. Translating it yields CASSFLGQGNTDTQYF.

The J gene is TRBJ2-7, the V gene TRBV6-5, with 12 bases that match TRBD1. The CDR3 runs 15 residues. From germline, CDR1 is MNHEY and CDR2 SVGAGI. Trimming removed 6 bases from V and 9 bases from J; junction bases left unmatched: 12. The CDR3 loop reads CASRRGGTGGLGQYF. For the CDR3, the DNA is TGTGCCAGCAGGAGGGGGGGGACAGGGGGCCTAGGGCAGTACTTC.

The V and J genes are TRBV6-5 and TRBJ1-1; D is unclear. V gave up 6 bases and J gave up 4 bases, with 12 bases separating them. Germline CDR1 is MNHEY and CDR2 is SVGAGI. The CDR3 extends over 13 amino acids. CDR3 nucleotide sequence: TGTGCCAGCAGGTACCAGCGGGGCACTGAAGCTTTCTTT. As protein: CASRYQRGTEAFF.

The CDR3 here is CASSLTGAGFITDTQYF. In nucleotides, the CDR3 is TGTGCCAGCAGCTTAACAGGAGCGGGTTTTATCACAGATACGCAGTATTTT. The chain combines TRBV7-2 with TRBJ2-3; D is possibly TRBD2 (6 bases). The germline V gene encodes CDR1 SGHTA and CDR2 FQGNSA. V was pared by 2 bases and J by 2 bases, with 17 bases between. This CDR3 is built from 17 residues.

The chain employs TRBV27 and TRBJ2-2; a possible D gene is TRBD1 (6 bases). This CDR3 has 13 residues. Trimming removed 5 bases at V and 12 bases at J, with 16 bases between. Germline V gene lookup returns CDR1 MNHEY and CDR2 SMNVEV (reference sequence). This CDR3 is CASSQSTGLKLFF. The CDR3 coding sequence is TGTGCCAGCAGTCAATCCACAGGGTTGAAGCTGTTTTTT.

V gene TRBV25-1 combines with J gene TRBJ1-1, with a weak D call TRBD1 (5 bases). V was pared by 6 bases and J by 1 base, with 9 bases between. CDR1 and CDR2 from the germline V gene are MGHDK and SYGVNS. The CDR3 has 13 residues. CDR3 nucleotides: TGTGCCAGCAGCCGACAGCGGAACACTGAAGCTTTCTTT. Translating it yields CASSRQRNTEAFF.

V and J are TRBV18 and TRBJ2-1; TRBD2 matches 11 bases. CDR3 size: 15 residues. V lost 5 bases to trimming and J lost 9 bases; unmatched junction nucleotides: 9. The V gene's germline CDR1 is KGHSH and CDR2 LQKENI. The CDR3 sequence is CASSYIAGGPGEQFF. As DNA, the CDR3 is TGTGCCAGCTCATATATAGCGGGAGGGCCTGGTGAGCAGTTCTTC.

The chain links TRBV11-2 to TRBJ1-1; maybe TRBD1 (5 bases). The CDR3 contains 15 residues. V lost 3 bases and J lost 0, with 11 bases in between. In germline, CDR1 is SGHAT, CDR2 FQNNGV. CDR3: CASSFSGNVNTEAFF. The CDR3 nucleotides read TGTGCCAGCAGCTTTTCAGGGAACGTGAACACTGAAGCTTTCTTT.

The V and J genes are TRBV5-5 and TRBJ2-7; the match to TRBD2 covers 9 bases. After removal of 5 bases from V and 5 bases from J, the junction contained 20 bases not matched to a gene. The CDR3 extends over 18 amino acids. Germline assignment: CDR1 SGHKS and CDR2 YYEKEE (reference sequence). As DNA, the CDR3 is TGTGCCAGCAGATCAGCACAGGGGAACGGACTAGCGAACCACGAGCAGTACTTC. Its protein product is CASRSAQGNGLANHEQYF. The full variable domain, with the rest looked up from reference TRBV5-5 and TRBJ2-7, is DAGVTQSPTHLIKTRGQQVTLRCSPISGHKSVSWYQQVLGQGPQFIFQYYEKEERGRGNFPDRFSARQFPNYSSELNVNALLLGDSALYLCASRSAQGNGLANHEQYFGPGTRLTVT.

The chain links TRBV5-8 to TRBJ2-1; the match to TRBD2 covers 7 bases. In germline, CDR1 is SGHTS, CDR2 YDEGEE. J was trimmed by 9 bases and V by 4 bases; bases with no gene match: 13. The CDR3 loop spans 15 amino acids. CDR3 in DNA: TGTGCCAGCAGCAGGGGTCTAGCGGTCGGTCTTGAGCAGTTCTTC. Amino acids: CASSRGLAVGLEQFF.

CDR3 sequence (DNA): TGCAGCGTTTCCTACAGGGCCGATACGCAGTATTTT. Amino acid sequence: CSVSYRADTQYF. The chain combines TRBV29-1 with TRBJ2-3; D may be TRBD1 (6 bases). Deletions cut 5 bases from V and 6 bases from J, with 12 bases between. CDR3 length: 12 residues. Germline V gives CDR1 SQVTM, CDR2 ANQGSEA.

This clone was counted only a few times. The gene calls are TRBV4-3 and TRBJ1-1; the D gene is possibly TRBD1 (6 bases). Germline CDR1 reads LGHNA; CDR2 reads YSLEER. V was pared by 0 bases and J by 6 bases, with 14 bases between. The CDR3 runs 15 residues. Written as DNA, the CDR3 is TGCGCCAGCAGCCAAGATCTTTCCAGGGGAGCTGAAGCTTTCTTT. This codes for CASSQDLSRGAEAFF.

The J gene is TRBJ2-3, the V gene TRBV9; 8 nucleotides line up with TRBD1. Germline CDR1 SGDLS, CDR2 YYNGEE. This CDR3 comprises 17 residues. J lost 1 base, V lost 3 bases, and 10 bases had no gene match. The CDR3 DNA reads TGTGCCAGCAGCGCATGGTTACAGGGGGGAGGCACAGATACGCAGTATTTT. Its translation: CASSAWLQGGGTDTQYF.